One and the same sample provided the 3 T cell receptor beta chains below, sequenced in a study of blood T cell repertoires in COVID-19. The data were produced by immunoSEQ multiplex PCR, yet TCRdb's version contains in-frame clones alone and is incomplete. The repertoire includes 100,000 to 150,000 clones, approximately 90% of them detected once, and around 2.1% sits in the top ten. Material for sequencing was peripheral blood. These receptors all come from a man aged 45-65 years with COVID-19, enrolled during active disease.

This CDR3 is CASSPVGGAGYTF. The DNA for the CDR3 is TGTGCCAGCAGCCCCGTTGGAGGGGCTGGCTACACCTTC. The chain recombines TRBV7-9 with TRBJ1-2, with a weak D call TRBD1 (5 bases). This CDR3 has 13 residues. The V and J ends lost 5 bases and 7 bases respectively, with 14 bases between them. In germline, CDR1 is SEHNR, CDR2 FQNEAQ (reference sequence).

The chain combines TRBV19 with TRBJ1-5; 10 bases agree with TRBD1. This CDR3 contains 14 residues. Germline-derived CDR1 and CDR2 are LNHDA and SQIVND (reference sequence). V shed 4 bases, J shed 7 bases, and the junction held 4 bases outside the gene matches. The chain's CDR3 is CASSRTGGGQPQHF. DNA for the CDR3: TGTGCCAGTAGTAGGACAGGGGGAGGACAGCCCCAGCATTTT.

The rearrangement uses TRBV7-2 and TRBJ1-5; 7 bases are shared with TRBD1. In germline, CDR1 is SGHTA, CDR2 FQGNSA. This CDR3 has 19 residues. The V segment lost 1 base and the J segment 6 bases; nucleotides outside the gene matches: 18. CDR3 in DNA: TGTGCCAGCAGCTTAGGGGCTCCGAGGGGGCGGTTAGGTAGTCAGCCCCAGCATTTT. The encoded protein is CASSLGAPRGRLGSQPQHF.